This T cell receptor (beta chain) was found in a study of blood T cell repertoires in COVID-19. Study-wide background: Sites across the United States, Italy and Spain contributed samples from acute and convalescent COVID-19. Sources were T cells, B-cell-depleted T cells, or PBMCs; the material itself was cDNA or gDNA.

As originally analysed: Using reference gene primer amplification, nucleated cell counts were estimated. Libraries were prepared by immunoSEQ multiplex PCR; TCRdb keeps only in-frame clonotypes and omits some of them. Clone size and the V and J calls come from that table; the DNA yielded D and trimming. Of 150,000 to 200,000 clones in the sample, around nine tenths were seen once. Trimming pared 0 bases from V and 6 bases from J, leaving 9 bases between. The germline V gene encodes CDR1 SGHRS and CDR2 YFSETQ. The CDR3 spans 13 residues. This sequence originates from a man aged 35-49 years with active or convalescent COVID-19. The chain uses TRBV5-1 and TRBJ1-2; D is undetermined. Sample: peripheral blood. The CDR3 DNA reads as TGCGCCAGCAGCTTGGGCGGAGTGAATGGCTACACCTTC. Its translation is CASSLGGVNGYTF.